The rows below give T cell receptor beta chains drawn from one sample of a study of PD-L1 blockade in urothelial cancer. Sequencing was performed with immunoSEQ multiplex PCR; in TCRdb, only in-frame clones are kept and a portion is missing. The data hold tens of thousands of clones, with about 80% observed a single time. Sequenced here: PBMCs, sampled around atezolizumab (anti-PD-L1) treatment. The receptors derive from a man between 65 and 79 years old with urothelial cancer. Each CDR3 is given with its conserved first and last residue. D genes are given only for firm matches. Some rows mark clone size as missing; the rest say once, few, many or name a class of expanded clone.

v_gene: TRBV28
j_gene: TRBJ2-7
d_gene: TRBD1
abundance: once
CDR3nt: TGTGCCAGCAGTTTCCCCAAGGGACAGTCACCCGAGCAGTACTTC
CDR3aa: CASSFPKGQSPEQYF

v_gene: TRBV5-4
j_gene: TRBJ1-3
d_gene: .
abundance: .
CDR3nt: TGTGCCAGCAGCTTGGCTGGTCAGGGGGGAAACACCATATATTTT
CDR3aa: CASSLAGQGGNTIYF

v_gene: TRBV5-8
j_gene: TRBJ1-5
d_gene: .
abundance: .
CDR3nt: TGTGCCAGCAGCCTGGAACAGGGCCAGCCCCAGCATTTT
CDR3aa: CASSLEQGQPQHF

v_gene: TRBV7-2
j_gene: TRBJ2-4
d_gene: .
abundance: .
CDR3nt: TGTGCCAGCAGCCCTAGGCGTGACGCGGACATTCAGTACTTC
CDR3aa: CASSPRRDADIQYF

v_gene: TRBV5-1
j_gene: TRBJ2-7
d_gene: .
abundance: .
CDR3nt: TGCGCCAGCAGCCCGCAGGGGGGTTCAACCTACGAGCAGTACTTC
CDR3aa: CASSPQGGSTYEQYF

v_gene: TRBV6-1
j_gene: TRBJ1-2
d_gene: .
abundance: .
CDR3nt: TGTGCCAGCAGTGAAGCTCCCTCCCCAGGCCCATATGGCTACGCCTTC
CDR3aa: CASSEAPSPGPYGYAF

v_gene: TRBV5-6
j_gene: TRBJ2-7
d_gene: TRBD2
abundance: once
CDR3nt: TGTGCCAGCAGCTTGGCCCCGGGGGGGGAGCAGTACTTC
CDR3aa: CASSLAPGGEQYF

v_gene: TRBV5-1
j_gene: TRBJ2-2
d_gene: TRBD1
abundance: .
CDR3nt: TGCGCCAGAGGCCGGGACAGAGCGAACACCGGGGAGCTGTTTTTT
CDR3aa: CARGRDRANTGELFF

v_gene: TRBV7-9
j_gene: TRBJ2-2
d_gene: .
abundance: few
CDR3nt: TGTGCCAGCAGCTTATTTTTCGGAGTCGGGGAGCTGTTTTTT
CDR3aa: CASSLFFGVGELFF

v_gene: TRBV4-2
j_gene: TRBJ2-1
d_gene: TRBD1
abundance: .
CDR3nt: TGTGCCAGCAGCCAAGGACAGGGGACTTATGAGCAGTTCTTC
CDR3aa: CASSQGQGTYEQFF

v_gene: TRBV9
j_gene: TRBJ1-1
d_gene: TRBD1
abundance: .
CDR3nt: TGTGCCAGCAGCCACCGGGACAGGGGGGACACTGAAGCTTTCTTT
CDR3aa: CASSHRDRGDTEAFF

v_gene: TRBV7-9
j_gene: TRBJ2-5
d_gene: TRBD2
abundance: few
CDR3nt: TGTGCCAGCAGCTCCCAGGTAGCGGGACTTCAAGAGACCCAGTACTTC
CDR3aa: CASSSQVAGLQETQYF

v_gene: TRBV6-5
j_gene: TRBJ1-3
d_gene: .
abundance: .
CDR3nt: TGTGCCAGCAGTTATCTGACTGCCGGCACTGGAAACACCATATATTTT
CDR3aa: CASSYLTAGTGNTIYF

v_gene: TRBV25-1
j_gene: TRBJ2-5
d_gene: TRBD1
abundance: .
CDR3nt: TGTGCCAGCAGCTCCCAGGACAGGAGACAAGAGACCCAGTACTTC
CDR3aa: CASSSQDRRQETQYF

v_gene: TRBV19
j_gene: TRBJ1-6
d_gene: .
abundance: .
CDR3nt: TGTGCCAGTACCGTAACAGGGCTAGATTCACCCCTCCACTTT
CDR3aa: CASTVTGLDSPLHF

v_gene: TRBV5-4
j_gene: TRBJ2-7
d_gene: .
abundance: .
CDR3nt: TGTGCCAGCAGCTTGGCTGGCCAGGGCTCCTACGAGCAGTACTTC
CDR3aa: CASSLAGQGSYEQYF

v_gene: TRBV19
j_gene: TRBJ2-6
d_gene: .
abundance: once
CDR3nt: TGTGCCAGTACCCTCCCCGGGGCCAACGTCCTGACTTTC
CDR3aa: CASTLPGANVLTF

v_gene: TRBV6-1
j_gene: TRBJ2-3
d_gene: TRBD1
abundance: .
CDR3nt: TGTGCCAGCACCGGGACAGGGAGCACAGATACGCAGTATTTT
CDR3aa: CASTGTGSTDTQYF

v_gene: TRBV4-3
j_gene: TRBJ1-2
d_gene: TRBD1
abundance: .
CDR3nt: TGCGCCAGCAGCCAAGAGGTTACCGGGACAGGGGGAGAAAACTATGGCTACACCTTC
CDR3aa: CASSQEVTGTGGENYGYTF

v_gene: TRBV4-3
j_gene: TRBJ1-2
d_gene: TRBD1
abundance: .
CDR3nt: TGCGCCAGCAGCCAGGAACGGGGGGACAGGTTCTATGGCTACACCTTC
CDR3aa: CASSQERGDRFYGYTF

v_gene: TRBV6-1
j_gene: TRBJ1-5
d_gene: .
abundance: .
CDR3nt: TGTGCCAGCAGTGAAGCCTGGAGGGATCAGCCCCAGCATTTT
CDR3aa: CASSEAWRDQPQHF

v_gene: TRBV6-6
j_gene: TRBJ2-4
d_gene: TRBD1
abundance: .
CDR3nt: TGTGCCAGCAGTTATCGGGACAGGGTCGACAAAAACATTCAGTACTTC
CDR3aa: CASSYRDRVDKNIQYF

v_gene: TRBV6-6
j_gene: TRBJ2-5
d_gene: TRBD1
abundance: .
CDR3nt: TGTGCCAGCAGTTACCACCGGGACAGGGGGCGAGAGACCCAGTACTTC
CDR3aa: CASSYHRDRGRETQYF

v_gene: TRBV19
j_gene: TRBJ1-1
d_gene: .
abundance: once
CDR3nt: TGTGCCAGTAGACGACAGCTGAACACTGAAGCTTTCTTT
CDR3aa: CASRRQLNTEAFF

v_gene: TRBV4-1
j_gene: TRBJ2-6
d_gene: TRBD1
abundance: .
CDR3nt: TGCGCCAGCAGCCGGACAGGGGAAGCGTACGGGGCCAACGTCCTGACTTTC
CDR3aa: CASSRTGEAYGANVLTF

v_gene: TRBV7-9
j_gene: TRBJ2-7
d_gene: TRBD2
abundance: .
CDR3nt: TGTGCCAGCAGCTCGCCGGGACTAGCGTACTACGAGCAGTACTTC
CDR3aa: CASSSPGLAYYEQYF

v_gene: TRBV5-1
j_gene: TRBJ2-5
d_gene: TRBD2
abundance: .
CDR3nt: TGCGCCAGCAGCTTCTCTGCGGGAGGGACACAAGAGACCCAGTACTTC
CDR3aa: CASSFSAGGTQETQYF

v_gene: TRBV6-5
j_gene: TRBJ1-1
d_gene: .
abundance: once
CDR3nt: TGTGCCAGCAGCCTCAGAAGTATGAACACTGAAGCTTTCTTT
CDR3aa: CASSLRSMNTEAFF

v_gene: TRBV5-6
j_gene: TRBJ2-3
d_gene: .
abundance: .
CDR3nt: TGTGCCAGCAGCTTCCTCGGGAGTGGTCCTACGCAGTATTTT
CDR3aa: CASSFLGSGPTQYF

v_gene: TRBV14
j_gene: TRBJ1-4
d_gene: TRBD1
abundance: .
CDR3nt: TGTGCCAGCAGTTACAGGGGTACTAATGAAAAACTGTTTTTT
CDR3aa: CASSYRGTNEKLFF

v_gene: TRBV6-6
j_gene: TRBJ1-1
d_gene: TRBD1
abundance: .
CDR3nt: TGTGCCAGCAGTAACAGGGGGAACACTGAAGCTTTCTTT
CDR3aa: CASSNRGNTEAFF

v_gene: TRBV6-1
j_gene: TRBJ2-5
d_gene: TRBD1
abundance: .
CDR3nt: TGTGCCAGCACCGGACAGGGCGGAGAGACCCAGTACTTC
CDR3aa: CASTGQGGETQYF

v_gene: TRBV27
j_gene: TRBJ1-1
d_gene: .
abundance: .
CDR3nt: TGTGCCAGCACTACGGCAGGGGCGGCTGAAGCTTTCTTT
CDR3aa: CASTTAGAAEAFF

v_gene: TRBV5-1
j_gene: TRBJ1-4
d_gene: .
abundance: .
CDR3nt: TGCGCCAGCAGCCCCCGGCGGGCAACTAATGAAAAACTGTTTTTT
CDR3aa: CASSPRRATNEKLFF

v_gene: TRBV5-4
j_gene: TRBJ2-2
d_gene: .
abundance: few
CDR3nt: TGTGCCAGCAGCCTTCCCCCGGGACTTAACACCGGGGAGCTGTTTTTT
CDR3aa: CASSLPPGLNTGELFF

v_gene: TRBV5-1
j_gene: TRBJ2-5
d_gene: TRBD2
abundance: .
CDR3nt: TGCGCCAGCAGCTCCCTGACTGGACTAGCGGGAGGAGGTGGGGAAGAGACCCAGTACTTC
CDR3aa: CASSSLTGLAGGGGEETQYF

v_gene: TRBV4-2
j_gene: TRBJ2-2
d_gene: .
abundance: .
CDR3nt: TGTGCCAGCAGCCAAGATGGAGGGTCCGGGGAGCTGTTTTTT
CDR3aa: CASSQDGGSGELFF

v_gene: TRBV5-1
j_gene: TRBJ2-2
d_gene: .
abundance: .
CDR3nt: TGCGCCAGCAGTCTCTTGATGACACCCGCGAACACCGGGGAGCTGTTTTTT
CDR3aa: CASSLLMTPANTGELFF

v_gene: TRBV28
j_gene: TRBJ2-1
d_gene: TRBD2
abundance: .
CDR3nt: TGTGCCAGCAGCCTCACCGGGACTAGCATGAATGAGCAGTTCTTC
CDR3aa: CASSLTGTSMNEQFF

v_gene: TRBV25-1
j_gene: TRBJ2-7
d_gene: .
abundance: few
CDR3nt: TGTGCCAGCAGTGAGGCGGGGACTTTAAGCTCCTACGAGCAGTACTTC
CDR3aa: CASSEAGTLSSYEQYF

v_gene: TRBV4-3
j_gene: TRBJ2-7
d_gene: .
abundance: .
CDR3nt: TGCGCCAGCAGCCAGGGTCGGGGTTCACCTTACGAGCAGTACTTC
CDR3aa: CASSQGRGSPYEQYF

v_gene: TRBV5-1
j_gene: TRBJ1-2
d_gene: .
abundance: .
CDR3nt: TGCGCCAGCAGCGCCGGGTCTACTAACTATGGCTACACCTTC
CDR3aa: CASSAGSTNYGYTF

v_gene: TRBV19
j_gene: TRBJ1-5
d_gene: TRBD1
abundance: .
CDR3nt: TGTGCCAGTATGGGACAGGGGTGGCAGCCCCAGCATTTT
CDR3aa: CASMGQGWQPQHF

v_gene: TRBV4-2
j_gene: TRBJ1-2
d_gene: TRBD1
abundance: .
CDR3nt: TGTGCCAGCAGCCGCGACAGGGGGGGATTCTATGGCTACACCTTC
CDR3aa: CASSRDRGGFYGYTF

v_gene: TRBV10-3
j_gene: TRBJ1-6
d_gene: .
abundance: .
CDR3nt: TGTGCCATCAGTGATAGTACAGGACGGAATTCACCCCTCCACTTT
CDR3aa: CAISDSTGRNSPLHF

v_gene: TRBV4-2
j_gene: TRBJ1-1
d_gene: .
abundance: once
CDR3nt: TGTGCCAGCAGCCAACCACCCCACCCTATAGCTTTCTTT
CDR3aa: CASSQPPHPIAFF

v_gene: TRBV5-1
j_gene: TRBJ2-5
d_gene: TRBD2
abundance: .
CDR3nt: TGCGCCAGCAGCTTGGGACTAGCGAAAGAGACCCAGTACTTC
CDR3aa: CASSLGLAKETQYF

v_gene: TRBV6-5
j_gene: TRBJ1-5
d_gene: .
abundance: .
CDR3nt: TGTGCCAGCAGTAGGGGATCGGGCAATCAGCCCCAGCATTTT
CDR3aa: CASSRGSGNQPQHF

v_gene: TRBV29-1
j_gene: TRBJ2-3
d_gene: TRBD1
abundance: .
CDR3nt: TGCAGCGTCCGCGGGGACAGGGGATATGCAGATACGCAGTATTTT
CDR3aa: CSVRGDRGYADTQYF

v_gene: TRBV5-1
j_gene: TRBJ2-2
d_gene: TRBD2
abundance: .
CDR3nt: TGCGCCAGCAGCTTGGAGGGACTAGCGATTACCGGGGAGCTGTTTTTT
CDR3aa: CASSLEGLAITGELFF

v_gene: TRBV11-2
j_gene: TRBJ1-1
d_gene: .
abundance: .
CDR3nt: TGTGCCAGCAGCTTGACTGGCACTGAAGCTTTCTTT
CDR3aa: CASSLTGTEAFF

v_gene: TRBV4-3
j_gene: TRBJ2-2
d_gene: .
abundance: few
CDR3nt: TGCGCCAGCAGCCGCGAGAACACCGGGGAGCTGTTTTTT
CDR3aa: CASSRENTGELFF

v_gene: TRBV6-1
j_gene: TRBJ1-1
d_gene: .
abundance: few
CDR3nt: TGTGCCAGCAGTGGGTCCAGGGAAGCTTTCTTT
CDR3aa: CASSGSREAFF

v_gene: TRBV5-1
j_gene: TRBJ2-7
d_gene: TRBD1
abundance: .
CDR3nt: TGCGCCAGCAGGACGGGACAGGGGGCTTACGAGCAGTACTTC
CDR3aa: CASRTGQGAYEQYF

v_gene: TRBV4-3
j_gene: TRBJ2-7
d_gene: TRBD1
abundance: .
CDR3nt: TGCGCCAGCAGCCCCGGGACAGGGGCCCATCCCAGCTCCTACGAGCAGTACTTC
CDR3aa: CASSPGTGAHPSSYEQYF

v_gene: TRBV11-3
j_gene: TRBJ1-5
d_gene: .
abundance: .
CDR3nt: TGTGCCAGCAGCTTGGTTGGCCGTGGTTGGGTCAGGGGTAATCAGCCCCAGCATTTT
CDR3aa: CASSLVGRGWVRGNQPQHF

v_gene: TRBV30
j_gene: TRBJ1-6
d_gene: .
abundance: .
CDR3nt: TGTGCCTGTCCAGGGGACGCCAGGCCAGGGAATTCACCCCTCCACTTT
CDR3aa: CACPGDARPGNSPLHF